The 16 T cell receptor beta chains below were found in one sample sequenced in a study of blood T cells in healthy people across ages. Together with a sample-barcoded 5' primer, a J-beta primer mix was included in a second PCR lasting about 7 to 12 cycles. One entry per CDR3 protein, called by TCRdb with MiXCR from the 5' RACE reads. This table holds 890,000 or so distinct CDR3 sequences, around 68% found once. The specimen was blood. The receptors were sampled from a young man in good health.

This chain connects TRBV7-9 to TRBJ1-5; D gene unclear. Germline V gene lookup returns CDR1 SEHNR and CDR2 FQNEAQ (reference sequence). The CDR3 consists of 12 residues. V shed 3 bases and J shed 6 bases, with 6 bases lying between them. This CDR3 reads CASSLSVQPQHF. The DNA for the CDR3 is TGTGCCAGCAGCTTGTCTGTTCAGCCCCAGCATTTT.

This clonotype was recorded only once. The gene calls are TRBV5-1 and TRBJ2-3; 7 bases fit TRBD1. The V gene end was trimmed by 0 bases and the J gene end by 4 bases; junction bases not matched to a gene: 8. The CDR3 sequence is 16 residues long. Germline V lookup: CDR1 SGHRS, CDR2 YFSETQ. CDR3 amino acids: CASSLVGGQNPDTQYF. The CDR3 coding sequence is TGCGCCAGCAGCTTGGTAGGGGGACAGAACCCAGATACGCAGTATTTT.

The chain employs TRBV5-1 and TRBJ2-1, with a weak D call TRBD1 (5 bases). In germline, CDR1 is SGHRS, CDR2 YFSETQ. Trimming pared 5 bases from V and 2 bases from J, leaving 11 bases between. CDR3 length: 14 residues. CDR3 amino acids: CASSGRETYNEQFF. The CDR3 nucleotides read TGCGCCAGCAGTGGCAGGGAAACCTACAATGAGCAGTTCTTC.

This chain joins TRBV7-2 and TRBJ2-5; TRBD1 matches 10 bases. The germline CDR1 and CDR2 sequences are SGHTA and FQGNSA. This CDR3 spans 18 amino acids. The V gene end was trimmed by 3 bases and the J gene end by 2 bases; junction bases not matched to a gene: 12. The CDR3 loop reads CASSLYPGTGDLQETQYF. The CDR3 DNA sequence: TGTGCCAGCAGCTTGTATCCAGGGACAGGGGACCTTCAAGAGACCCAGTACTTC. The full variable domain, completed using reference TRBV7-2 and TRBJ2-5, is GAGVSQSPSNKVTEKGKDVELRCDPISGHTALYWYRQSLGQGLEFLIYFQGNSAPDKSGLPSDRFSAERTGGSVSTLTIQRTQQEDSAVYLCASSLYPGTGDLQETQYFGPGTRLLVL.

The chain combines TRBV20-1 with TRBJ2-7; the D gene is possibly TRBD1 (5 bases). V dropped 6 bases and J dropped 4 bases, with 19 bases sitting between them. There are 14 residues in the CDR3. The germline V gene encodes CDR1 DFQATT and CDR2 SNEGSKA (reference sequence). The DNA for the CDR3 is TGCAGTGCAGGGTCCGAGACAGCAATTTACGAGCAGTACTTC. Translation: CSAGSETAIYEQYF.

This clonotype was picked up one time. The CDR3 DNA follows: TGTGCCAGCGGGGGTCCCCTCTCCTACGAGCAGTACTTC. Protein sequence: CASGGPLSYEQYF. This sequence joins TRBV6-2 or TRBV6-3 and TRBJ2-7; D possibly uses TRBD1 or TRBD2 (5 bases each). This CDR3 has 13 residues. V was shortened by 8 bases and J by 0 bases, with 11 bases between the two germline ends. The germline CDR1 and CDR2 sequences are MNHEY and SVGEGT.

The J gene is TRBJ2-2, the V gene TRBV2; D possibly uses TRBD1 or TRBD2 (5 bases each). CDR1 SNHLY and CDR2 FYNNEI come from the germline V gene. The CDR3 has 17 residues. V lost 6 bases to trimming and J lost 0 bases, with 17 bases between them. The CDR3: CASRDGTANANTGELFF. DNA of the CDR3: TGTGCCAGCAGGGACGGGACCGCCAACGCGAACACCGGGGAGCTGTTTTTT.

This sequence joins TRBV5-1 and TRBJ2-3; 10 bases agree with TRBD2. From germline, CDR1 is SGHRS and CDR2 YFSETQ. The CDR3 runs 15 residues. V was pared by 4 bases and J by 2 bases, with 4 bases of the junction left unmatched. The CDR3 DNA sequence: TGCGCCAGCAGCCGGACTAGCGGAGCCACAGATACGCAGTATTTT. Amino acid sequence: CASSRTSGATDTQYF.

The rearrangement uses TRBV9 and TRBJ1-1; D is unclear. The V gene's germline CDR1 is SGDLS and CDR2 YYNGEE. There are 12 residues in the CDR3. V shed 3 bases and J shed 1 base, with 4 bases lying between them. CDR3 residues: CASSEANTEAFF. CDR3 nucleotides: TGTGCCAGCAGCGAGGCGAACACTGAAGCTTTCTTT.

The V gene is TRBV5-1, the J gene TRBJ2-5, with 7 bases lining up with TRBD1. J gave up 2 bases and V 0 bases, and 10 bases lay outside the gene matches. This CDR3 contains 17 residues. The V gene's germline CDR1 is SGHRS and CDR2 YFSETQ. CDR3 nucleotides: TGCGCCAGCAGCTTGGCTGTCGGTATCAGGGGGCAAGAGACCCAGTACTTC. Its translation: CASSLAVGIRGQETQYF.

The chain has TRBV9 and TRBJ2-1; 10 bases agree with TRBD2. V dropped 2 bases and J dropped 0; count of bases not matched to a gene: 2. Germline V gene data show CDR1 as SGDLS and CDR2 as YYNGEE. This CDR3 has 16 residues. CDR3: CASSVQRGGSYNEQFF. CDR3 nucleotides: TGTGCCAGCAGCGTCCAGCGGGGGGGCTCCTACAATGAGCAGTTCTTC.

The chain combines TRBV29-1 with TRBJ2-7, with 10 bases lining up with TRBD1. Germline CDR1 is SQVTM and CDR2 is ANQGSEA. The CDR3 sequence is 13 residues long. The V and J ends lost 3 bases and 4 bases, in that order; junction bases with no gene match: 3. The CDR3, as DNA: TGCAGCGTTGACGGGACAGGGGTATACGAGCAGTACTTC. This encodes CSVDGTGVYEQYF.

This clonotype was detected only a few times. The chain joins TRBV11-2 to TRBJ2-1; maybe TRBD2 (6 bases). Trimming pared 0 bases from V and 9 bases from J, leaving 12 bases between. This CDR3 is 14 amino acids long. Germline V gene data show CDR1 as SGHAT and CDR2 as FQNNGV. In nucleotides, the CDR3 is TGTGCCAGCAGCTTAGACCAATGGAGGGGTGAGCAGTTCTTC. Its protein is CASSLDQWRGEQFF.

The table lists this clonotype with many counts. Compared with germline, one end of the junction differs, possibly owing to a read error. The chain couples TRBV2 to TRBJ1-2, with 10 positions matching TRBD1. Germline V lookup: CDR1 SNHLY, CDR2 FYNNEI. The CDR3 extends over 14 amino acids. The CDR3 DNA follows: TGTGCCAGCAGGACAGGGGGCTATAACGATGGCTACACCTTC. The encoded protein is CASRTGGYNDGYTF.

This clonotype was seen a handful of times. The chain joins TRBV7-2 to TRBJ1-2; weak D call: TRBD1 (6 bases). V gave up 4 bases and J gave up 6 bases, with 18 bases separating them. This CDR3 contains 15 residues. The germline gives CDR1 SGHTA, CDR2 FQGNSA. In nucleotides, the CDR3 is TGTGCCAGCAGCTACACAGGGCTGCGGGTGGATGGCTACACCTTC. It specifies CASSYTGLRVDGYTF.

Points on this clonotype: At one boundary the junction diverges from the germline segment, which might be a read error. The V call is TRBV2, the J call TRBJ2-3; D is possibly TRBD1 (5 bases). The germline gives CDR1 SNHLY, CDR2 FYNNEI. This CDR3 comprises 11 residues. This CDR3 reads CTSRVTDTQYF. In nucleotides, the CDR3 is TGTACCAGCAGGGTCACAGATACGCAGTATTTT. The complete variable domain, with remaining parts taken from reference TRBV2 and TRBJ2-3, reads EPEVTQTPSHQVTQMGQEVILRCVPISNHLYFYWYRQILGQKVEFLVSFYNNEISEKSEIFDDQFSVERPDGSNFTLKIRSTKLEDSAMYFCTSRVTDTQYFGPGTRLTVL.